These T cell receptor beta chains were read from a single sample in a study of breast tumors, draining lymph nodes, adjacent tissues. A single record per CDR3 protein comes from TCRdb applying MiXCR to the multiplex PCR reads. The sample carries roughly 260,000 distinct CDR3 sequences, 30% to 35% recorded once. Sequencing was carried out using axillary lymph node tissue. These receptors were taken from a female donor with breast cancer. Some clones in this sample may be carry-over from other donors' samples. Each CDR3 is given with its conserved first and last residue. D genes are given only for firm matches. Rows may omit the clone size; those that give it use once, few, many or a size class.

J: TRBJ2-5; D: NA; size: many; V: TRBV5-1; CDR3: CASRGVETQYF; DNA: TGCGCCAGCAGAGGAGTCGAGACCCAGTACTTC
J: TRBJ2-1; D: NA; size: many; V: TRBV6-6; CDR3: CASSITSMSSYNEQFF; DNA: TGTGCCAGCAGTATAACTAGCATGAGCTCCTACAATGAGCAGTTCTTC
J: TRBJ2-5; D: NA; size: many; V: TRBV11-1; CDR3: CASSLDVYSQETQYF; DNA: TGTGCCAGCAGCTTAGATGTTTATAGTCAAGAGACCCAGTACTTC
J: TRBJ2-5; D: TRBD2; size: many; V: TRBV9; CDR3: CASSVGGGETQYF; DNA: TGTGCCAGCAGCGTAGGCGGGGGGGAGACCCAGTACTTC
J: TRBJ2-2; D: NA; size: NA; V: TRBV12-3/TRBV12-4; CDR3: CASSLRGTLGGELFF; DNA: TGTGCCAGCAGTTTGCGCGGGACCTTGGGCGGGGAGCTGTTTTTT
J: TRBJ2-3; D: TRBD1; size: many; V: TRBV20-1; CDR3: CSASYRGRSTDTQYF; DNA: TGCAGTGCTAGTTACAGGGGTCGGAGCACAGATACGCAGTATTTT
J: TRBJ1-2; D: TRBD1; size: few; V: TRBV30; CDR3: CAWSVRGQGRRVYGYTF; DNA: TGTGCCTGGAGTGTCCGGGGACAGGGGAGAAGGGTCTATGGCTACACCTTC
J: TRBJ2-7; D: NA; size: NA; V: TRBV28; CDR3: CASSLTQPPYEQYF; DNA: TGTGCCAGCAGTTTGACCCAACCCCCTTACGAGCAGTACTTC
J: TRBJ1-4; D: NA; size: NA; V: TRBV18; CDR3: CASSPFVADATNEKLFF; DNA: TGTGCCAGCTCACCGTTTGTAGCGGACGCAACTAATGAAAAACTGTTTTTT
J: TRBJ1-2; D: NA; size: many; V: TRBV20-1; CDR3: CSARALSPWGASGYTF; DNA: TGCAGTGCTAGAGCCCTCTCTCCCTGGGGGGCGAGTGGCTACACCTTC
J: TRBJ2-6; D: NA; size: NA; V: TRBV6-1; CDR3: CASSELGSGANVLTF; DNA: TGTGCCAGCAGTGAATTAGGTTCGGGGGCCAACGTCCTGACTTTC
J: TRBJ2-1; D: NA; size: NA; V: TRBV30; CDR3: CAWSGAFNVQFF; DNA: TGTGCCTGGAGTGGAGCTTTCAATGTGCAGTTCTTC
J: TRBJ2-5; D: TRBD2; size: many; V: TRBV24-1; CDR3: CATSDFLTSGNQETQYF; DNA: TGTGCCACCAGTGATTTTCTCACTAGCGGGAACCAAGAGACCCAGTACTTC
J: TRBJ1-1; D: NA; size: NA; V: TRBV11-1; CDR3: CASSSLGDWIITEAFF; DNA: TGTGCCAGCAGCTCCCTCGGGGACTGGATTATAACTGAAGCTTTCTTT
J: TRBJ2-3; D: NA; size: NA; V: TRBV5-1; CDR3: CASSSGSKSDTQYF; DNA: TGCGCCAGCAGCTCGGGCAGCAAGTCAGATACGCAGTATTTT